The 13 T cell receptor beta chains listed next were all sequenced from one sample in a study of T cell responses to AZD1222 COVID-19 vaccine. The data were produced by immunoSEQ multiplex PCR, yet TCRdb's version contains in-frame clones alone and is incomplete. This sample has 140,000 or so clones, with around nine tenths found just once. Sequencing was performed on peripheral blood, taken 28 days after the second AZD1222 dose. These receptors were collected from an adult who received the AZD1222 COVID-19 vaccine.

J is TRBJ2-7 and V is TRBV19; TRBD2 aligns across 8 bases. This CDR3 spans 15 amino acids. The V gene end was trimmed by 3 bases and the J gene end by 4 bases; junction bases not matched to a gene: 8. Germline values: CDR1 LNHDA, CDR2 SQIVND (reference sequence). CDR3 sequence (DNA): TGTGCCAGTAGTATTTTCGTCCGGGGGGGGTACGAGCAGTACTTC. This codes for CASSIFVRGGYEQYF.

This chain connects TRBV7-9 to TRBJ1-2; TRBD1 agrees at 12 bases. Trimming removed 5 bases from V and 3 bases from J; junction bases left unmatched: 10. CDR1 is SEHNR and CDR2 is FQNEAQ in the germline V gene (reference sequence). The CDR3 is 17 amino acids. In nucleotides, the CDR3 is TGTGCCAGCAGCACCGCGGGACAGGGGGCAGAGGACTATGGCTACACCTTC. Protein product: CASSTAGQGAEDYGYTF. Full variable domain (outside the CDR3, taken from reference TRBV7-9 and TRBJ1-2): DTGVSQNPRHKITKRGQNVTFRCDPISEHNRLYWYRQTLGQGPEFLTYFQNEAQLEKSRLLSDRFSAERPKGSFSTLEIQRTEQGDSAMYLCASSTAGQGAEDYGYTFGSGTRLTVV.

The chain links TRBV10-3 to TRBJ1-3, with TRBD1 identical over 9 bases. The CDR3 is made up of 14 amino acids. V trimming: 10 bases; J trimming: 3 bases; junction bases outside the gene matches: 7. Germline V lookup: CDR1 ENHRY, CDR2 SYGVKD. The CDR3 sequence: CATEQGAHGNTIYF. CDR3 DNA: TGTGCCACCGAACAGGGGGCTCATGGAAACACCATATATTTT.

The chain is built from TRBV9 and TRBJ2-3; D call uncertain. The CDR3 totals 12 residues. Trimming took 2 bases from V and 2 from J, leaving 3 bases between them. The germline CDR1 and CDR2 sequences are SGDLS and YYNGEE. The CDR3 nucleotides read TGTGCCAGCAGCGTCCACACAGATACGCAGTATTTT. It yields the protein CASSVHTDTQYF. The full variable domain, in which reference TRBV9 and TRBJ2-3 provide the parts outside the CDR3, is DSGVTQTPKHLITATGQRVTLRCSPRSGDLSVYWYQQSLDQGLQFLIQYYNGEERAKGNILERFSAQQFPDLHSELNLSSLELGDSALYFCASSVHTDTQYFGPGTRLTVL.

This sequence joins TRBV7-2 and TRBJ2-3; no firm D call. The CDR3 runs 14 residues. Looked up from germline, CDR1 is SGHTA and CDR2 is FQGNSA. Trimming removed 5 bases from V and 2 bases from J, with 11 bases in between. CDR3 region: CASSPAKTTDTQYF. CDR3 sequence (DNA): TGTGCCAGCAGCCCCGCTAAGACCACAGATACGCAGTATTTT.

This chain connects TRBV7-3 to TRBJ2-1; TRBD2 matches at 7 bases. V shed 2 bases, J shed 3 bases, and the junction held 13 bases outside the gene matches. Germline V CDR1 and CDR2: SGHTA, FQGTGA. The CDR3 is 18 amino acids. This chain's CDR3 is CASSLRFWRERVYNEQFF. CDR3 DNA: TGTGCCAGCAGCTTACGGTTCTGGCGGGAGCGCGTCTACAATGAGCAGTTCTTC.

The J gene is TRBJ2-3, the V gene TRBV9, with TRBD2 matching over 7 bases. Germline CDR1 is SGDLS and CDR2 is YYNGEE. The V and J ends lost 3 bases and 3 bases, in that order; junction bases with no gene match: 7. CDR3 length: 15 residues. The CDR3 loop reads CASSDGGSRTDTQYF. The CDR3 DNA sequence: TGTGCCAGCAGCGACGGCGGGAGTCGGACAGATACGCAGTATTTT.

V gene TRBV15 combines with J gene TRBJ2-5; D is unclear. V was clipped by 5 bases and J by 5 bases, with 12 bases between them. Germline CDR1 is LNHNV and CDR2 is YYDKDF (reference sequence). The CDR3 has 13 amino acids. The DNA of the CDR3 is TGTGCCACCAGCCGCCCACTGGGGGAGACCCAGTACTTC. As protein: CATSRPLGETQYF.

The V and J genes are TRBV15 and TRBJ2-7; D is unresolved. The CDR3 sequence is 14 residues long. Germline V gene lookup returns CDR1 LNHNV and CDR2 YYDKDF (reference sequence). V dropped 5 bases and J dropped 3 bases, with 14 bases sitting between them. This chain's CDR3 is CATSWTSVSYEQYF. The CDR3 DNA is TGTGCCACCAGCTGGACCTCCGTAAGCTACGAGCAGTACTTC.

This clone appeared a few times. This chain joins TRBV3-1 (or the pseudogene TRBV3-2) and TRBJ1-5; D is unresolved. The CDR3 consists of 14 residues. Trimming took 2 bases from V and 5 from J, leaving 10 bases between them. Germline CDR1 reads LGHDT; CDR2 reads YNNKEL (reference sequence). CDR3: CASSQSGLDQPQHF. The CDR3 DNA follows: TGTGCCAGCAGCCAATCAGGATTGGATCAGCCCCAGCATTTT.

In the case of this clone: The same CDR3 can be traced to other DNA sequences in this sample. The rearrangement links TRBV7-2 to TRBJ2-2, with D possibly being TRBD2 (7 bases). Germline CDR1 is SGHTA and CDR2 is FQGNSA. The CDR3 has 15 amino acids. Trimming cost V 2 bases and J 5 bases, with 12 bases left between them. The CDR3 region has the DNA TGTGCCAGCAGCTTACAGGGGCGGGGGACCGGGGAGCTGTTTTTT. It translates to CASSLQGRGTGELFF.

This chain joins TRBV14 and TRBJ2-1, with TRBD2 matching 11 bases. From germline, CDR1 is SGHDN and CDR2 FVKESK. V trimming: 4 bases; J trimming: 2 bases; junction bases outside the gene matches: 4. The CDR3 spans 16 residues. The CDR3 loop is CASSRRLAGTYNEQFF. In DNA form, the CDR3 reads TGTGCCAGCAGCCGGAGACTAGCGGGGACCTACAATGAGCAGTTCTTC.

V and J are TRBV3-1 (or the pseudogene TRBV3-2) and TRBJ2-1; the match to TRBD2 covers 7 bases. V dropped 0 bases and J dropped 4; count of bases not matched to a gene: 9. The CDR3 is made up of 17 amino acids. Germline V gene sequence: CDR1 LGHDT, CDR2 YNNKEL (reference sequence). CDR3 residues: CASSQDLRLAAYNEQFF. The CDR3 DNA sequence: TGTGCCAGCAGCCAAGATCTCCGCCTAGCGGCATACAATGAGCAGTTCTTC.